One sample yielded the 2 T cell receptor beta chains listed below, sequenced in a study of blood T cells in healthy people across ages (dated by TCRdb to the mid-2010s). Library construction relied on 5' RACE. Sequencing was performed on an Illumina HiSeq 2500. A second roughly 6 to 11 cycle PCR used a sample-barcoded 5' primer and a J-beta primer mix. TCRdb reran the public reads through fastp at Q25 and MiXCR, keeping productive beta chains. CDR3 protein sequences are deduplicated, and each keeps its most common genes and DNA. This sample comprises approximately 810,000 distinct CDR3 sequences, 25% to 35% of them detected only once. In total, the top ten clones hold roughly 17% of the sample. What was sequenced was blood. These receptors were taken from a woman older than 75 in good health.

This clonotype was counted many times. The chain employs TRBV6-1 and TRBJ1-2; TRBD1 matches at 8 bases. J was trimmed by 7 bases and V by 5 bases; bases with no gene match: 9. The CDR3 length is 14 residues. Germline V CDR1 and CDR2: MNHNS, SASEGT. CDR3 bases: TGTGCCAGCAGTTCGACAGGGGAGGGTATTGGCTACACCTTC. This gives the protein CASSSTGEGIGYTF.

The gene calls are TRBV20-1 and TRBJ1-2; TRBD1 might be the D (5 bases). The germline V gene encodes CDR1 DFQATT and CDR2 SNEGSKA (reference sequence). The CDR3 length is 13 residues. V was cut by 1 base and J by 4 bases, with 10 bases left in between. CDR3 coding DNA: TGCAGTGCTAGAGCTTCAGGGACCTATGGCTACACCTTC. Its protein product is CSARASGTYGYTF.